This TCR beta chain was recorded in a study of CXCR3-negative and CXCR3-positive naive CD8 T cells. It was by 5' RACE with UMI labels that the TRB cDNA libraries were prepared. TCRdb reprocessed the 5' RACE reads, keeping one entry per CDR3 protein, no DNA. The repertoire table contains 92,000 or so distinct CDR3 sequences. The sequenced sample consisted of naive CXCR3- CD8+ T cells from blood. Subset indicated: CD45RO-CCR7+CD27+CD95- naive CD8+ T cells lacking CXCR3 (TNR3-). This clonotype was sampled from a human donor in good health. Some clones in this sample may be carry-over from other donors' samples.

The CDR3 loop reads CASSEWEGSSTDTQYF. The chain recombines TRBV25-1 with TRBJ2-3. Germline CDR1 is MGHDK and CDR2 is SYGVNS. The CDR3 loop spans 16 amino acids.